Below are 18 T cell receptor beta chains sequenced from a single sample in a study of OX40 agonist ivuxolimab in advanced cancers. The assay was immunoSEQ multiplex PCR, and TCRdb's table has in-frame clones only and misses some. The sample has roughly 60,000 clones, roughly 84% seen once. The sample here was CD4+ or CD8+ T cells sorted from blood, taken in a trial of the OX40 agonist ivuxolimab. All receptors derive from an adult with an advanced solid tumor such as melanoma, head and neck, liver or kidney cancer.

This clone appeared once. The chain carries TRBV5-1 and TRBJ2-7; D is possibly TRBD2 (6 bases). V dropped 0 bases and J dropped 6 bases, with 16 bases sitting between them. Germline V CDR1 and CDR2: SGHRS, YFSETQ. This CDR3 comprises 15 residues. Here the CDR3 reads CASSLAGTGVGEQYF. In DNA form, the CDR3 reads TGCGCCAGCAGCTTGGCCGGGACGGGAGTAGGCGAGCAGTACTTC.

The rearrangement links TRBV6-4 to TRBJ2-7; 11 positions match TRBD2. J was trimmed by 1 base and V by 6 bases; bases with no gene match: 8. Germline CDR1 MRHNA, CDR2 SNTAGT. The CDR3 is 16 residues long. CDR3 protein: CASSIDTSGRSYEQYF. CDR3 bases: TGTGCCAGCAGCATCGATACTAGCGGGAGATCCTACGAGCAGTACTTC.

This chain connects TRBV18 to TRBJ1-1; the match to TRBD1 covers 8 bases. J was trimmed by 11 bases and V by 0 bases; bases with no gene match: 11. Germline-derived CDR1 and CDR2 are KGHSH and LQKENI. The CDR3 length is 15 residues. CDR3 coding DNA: TGTGCCAGCTCACCACCGGACAGGGAGGAAAAGGAGGCTTTCTTT. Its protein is CASSPPDREEKEAFF.

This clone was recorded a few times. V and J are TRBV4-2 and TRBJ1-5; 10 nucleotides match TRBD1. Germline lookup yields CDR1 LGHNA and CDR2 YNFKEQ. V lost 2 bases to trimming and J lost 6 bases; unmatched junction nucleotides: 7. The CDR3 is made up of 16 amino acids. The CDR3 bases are TGTGCCAGCAGCCAACCCGGGACAGGGGAGAGTCAGCCCCAGCATTTT. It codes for CASSQPGTGESQPQHF.

CDR3 in amino acids: CASSQEGRGATDTQYF. CDR3 nucleotides: TGCGCCAGCAGCCAAGAGGGGCGGGGGGCCACAGATACGCAGTATTTT. The V gene is TRBV4-1, the J gene TRBJ2-3, with 8 bases identical to TRBD2. Germline V gene data show CDR1 as MGHRA and CDR2 as YSYEKL. The junction had 4 bases not matched to a gene; V was cut back by 0 bases and J by 2 bases. The CDR3 sequence is 16 residues long.

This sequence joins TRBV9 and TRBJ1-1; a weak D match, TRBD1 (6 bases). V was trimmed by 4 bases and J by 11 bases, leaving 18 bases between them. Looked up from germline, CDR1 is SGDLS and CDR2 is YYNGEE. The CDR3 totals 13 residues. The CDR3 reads CASSLGTILEAFF. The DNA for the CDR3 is TGTGCCAGCAGCCTAGGGACAATTCTTGAGGCTTTCTTT.

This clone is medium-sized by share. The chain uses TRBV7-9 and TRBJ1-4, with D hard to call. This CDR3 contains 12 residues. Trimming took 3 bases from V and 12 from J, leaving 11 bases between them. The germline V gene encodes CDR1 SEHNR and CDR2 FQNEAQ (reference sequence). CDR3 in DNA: TGTGCCAGCAGCTTTCCGGACGTGGAACTGTTTTTT. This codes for CASSFPDVELFF.

CDR3 nucleotides: TGTGCCAGCAGTTTATCCCCCAGGGCTAACTATGGCTACACCTTC. Translated, it gives CASSLSPRANYGYTF. V is TRBV28 and J is TRBJ1-2; TRBD1 is a possible D gene (5 bases). The CDR3 spans 15 residues. Germline CDR1 reads MDHEN; CDR2 reads SYDVKM. V lost 1 base and J 0 bases, leaving 9 bases between the germline ends.

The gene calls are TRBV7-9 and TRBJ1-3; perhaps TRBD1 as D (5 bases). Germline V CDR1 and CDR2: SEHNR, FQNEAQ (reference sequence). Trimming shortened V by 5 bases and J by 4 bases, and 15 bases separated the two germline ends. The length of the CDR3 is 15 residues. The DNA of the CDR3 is TGTGCCAGCAGCACCAGCAGGGCAGCAGGAAACACCATATATTTT. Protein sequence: CASSTSRAAGNTIYF. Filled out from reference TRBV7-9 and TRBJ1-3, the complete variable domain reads DTGVSQNPRHKITKRGQNVTFRCDPISEHNRLYWYRQTLGQGPEFLTYFQNEAQLEKSRLLSDRFSAERPKGSFSTLEIQRTEQGDSAMYLCASSTSRAAGNTIYFGEGSWLTVV.

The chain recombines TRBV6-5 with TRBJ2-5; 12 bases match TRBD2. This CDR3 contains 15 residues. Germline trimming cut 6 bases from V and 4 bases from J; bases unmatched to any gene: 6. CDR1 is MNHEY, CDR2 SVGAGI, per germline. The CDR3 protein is CASRPGLAGSETQYF. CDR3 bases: TGTGCCAGCAGGCCCGGACTAGCGGGGTCAGAGACCCAGTACTTC.

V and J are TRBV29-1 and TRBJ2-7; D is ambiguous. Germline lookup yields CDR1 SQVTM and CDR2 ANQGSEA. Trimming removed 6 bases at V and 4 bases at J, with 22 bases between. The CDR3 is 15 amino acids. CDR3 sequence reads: CSVRTLQGFQYEQYF. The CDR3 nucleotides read TGCAGCGTCCGAACCCTACAAGGTTTCCAATACGAGCAGTACTTC.

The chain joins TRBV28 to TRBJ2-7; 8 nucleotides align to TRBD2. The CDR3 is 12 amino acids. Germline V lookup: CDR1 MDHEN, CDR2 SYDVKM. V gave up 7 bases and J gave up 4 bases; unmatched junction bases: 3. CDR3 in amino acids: CASTSGSYEQYF. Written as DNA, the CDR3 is TGTGCCAGCACCAGCGGGAGTTACGAGCAGTACTTC.

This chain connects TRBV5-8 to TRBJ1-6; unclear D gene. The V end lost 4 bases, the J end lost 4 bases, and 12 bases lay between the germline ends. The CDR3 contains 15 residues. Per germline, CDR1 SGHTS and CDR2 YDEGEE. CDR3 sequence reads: CASSADGRYNSPLHF. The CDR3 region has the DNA TGTGCCAGCAGCGCTGATGGCAGATATAATTCACCCCTCCACTTT.

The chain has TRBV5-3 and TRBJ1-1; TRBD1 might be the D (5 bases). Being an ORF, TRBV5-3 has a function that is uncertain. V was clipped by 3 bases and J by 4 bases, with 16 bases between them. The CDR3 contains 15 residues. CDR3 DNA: TGTGCCAGAAGCTCCCCCAGGGTTAGGAGCACTGAAGCTTTCTTT. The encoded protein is CARSSPRVRSTEAFF.

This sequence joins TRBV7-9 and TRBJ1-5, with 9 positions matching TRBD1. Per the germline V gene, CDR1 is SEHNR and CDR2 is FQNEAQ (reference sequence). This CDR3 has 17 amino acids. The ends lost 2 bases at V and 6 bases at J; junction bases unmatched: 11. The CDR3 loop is CASSLNLGQGRSQPQHF. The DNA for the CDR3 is TGTGCCAGCAGCTTAAATTTGGGACAGGGCCGAAGTCAGCCCCAGCATTTT.

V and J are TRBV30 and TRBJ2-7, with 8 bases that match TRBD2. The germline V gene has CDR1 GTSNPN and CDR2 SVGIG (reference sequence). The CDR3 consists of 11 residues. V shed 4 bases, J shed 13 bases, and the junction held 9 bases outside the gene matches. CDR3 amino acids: CAWTPGGATYF. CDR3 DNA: TGTGCCTGGACCCCGGGAGGGGCCACCTACTTC.

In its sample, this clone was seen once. The chain's CDR3 is CASSPATGNSYEQYF. In DNA form, the CDR3 reads TGTGCCAGCTCACCGGCGACAGGGAACTCCTACGAGCAGTACTTC. This rearrangement joins TRBV18 to TRBJ2-7; 7 bases line up with TRBD1. The CDR3 is 15 amino acids. CDR1 is KGHSH and CDR2 is LQKENI in the germline V gene. V dropped 3 bases and J dropped 0; count of bases not matched to a gene: 5.

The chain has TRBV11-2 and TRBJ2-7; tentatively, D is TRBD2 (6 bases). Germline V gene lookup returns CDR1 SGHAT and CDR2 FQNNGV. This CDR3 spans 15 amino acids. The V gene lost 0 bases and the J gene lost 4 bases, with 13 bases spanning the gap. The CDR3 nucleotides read TGTGCCAGCAGCTTAGAACTAGCTGGGCCATACGAGCAGTACTTC. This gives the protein CASSLELAGPYEQYF.